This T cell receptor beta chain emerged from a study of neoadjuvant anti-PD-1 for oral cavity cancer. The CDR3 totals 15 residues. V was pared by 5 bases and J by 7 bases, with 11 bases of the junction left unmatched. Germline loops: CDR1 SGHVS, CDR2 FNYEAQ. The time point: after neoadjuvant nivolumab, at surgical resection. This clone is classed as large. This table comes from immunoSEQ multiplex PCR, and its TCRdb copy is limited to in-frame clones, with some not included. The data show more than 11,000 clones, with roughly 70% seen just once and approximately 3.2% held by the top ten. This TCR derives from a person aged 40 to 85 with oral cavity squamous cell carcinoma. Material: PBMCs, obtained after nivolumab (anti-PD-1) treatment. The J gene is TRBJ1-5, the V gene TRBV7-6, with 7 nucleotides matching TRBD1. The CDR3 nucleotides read TGTGCCAGCAGCCTCGAAACAGGGGTTGAACAGCCCCAGCATTTT. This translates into CASSLETGVEQPQHF.